This is a list of T cell receptor beta chains from one sample in a study of CXCR3-negative and CXCR3-positive naive CD8 T cells. From the 5' RACE reads, TCRdb lists one entry per CDR3 protein and no DNA. The specimen's table records 130,000 or so distinct CDR3 sequences. Input material: naive CXCR3+ CD8+ T cells from blood. Every receptor here comes from a human donor in good health. Some clones in this sample may be carry-over from other donors' samples. CDR3s include the opening cysteine and the closing phenylalanine or tryptophan.

TRBV29-1	TRBJ1-5	14	CSVGTGASNQPQHF
TRBV5-1	TRBJ2-2	17	CASSLALAGGPNGELFF
TRBV19	TRBJ2-1	14	CASSTGLSWNEQFF
TRBV12-3/TRBV12-4	TRBJ2-5	18	CASSLGLAGGPGQETQYF
TRBV5-4	TRBJ2-1	12	CASSPKMNEQFF
TRBV6-5	TRBJ2-5	13	CASSQGQQETQYF
TRBV29-1	TRBJ1-2	12	CSVEGNTYGYTF
TRBV29-1	TRBJ2-6	16	CSVRDDVGAGANVLTF
TRBV29-1	TRBJ2-3	14	CSTPPTGDTDTQYF
TRBV5-5	TRBJ2-7	16	CASSLDFSSSGGEQYF
TRBV24-1	TRBJ1-2	14	CATSAGPRTYGYTF
TRBV28	TRBJ2-7	13	CASSFHGGYEQYF
TRBV27	TRBJ1-1	15	CASSLLVGMNTEAFF
TRBV5-1	TRBJ1-1	16	CASSLFPGDMNTEAFF
TRBV7-9	TRBJ2-5	17	CASSLFHGGLAGETQYF
TRBV12-3/TRBV12-4	TRBJ2-5	13	CASSLAHEETQYF
TRBV20-1	TRBJ2-5	15	CSANIRLAGVETQYF
TRBV28	TRBJ2-7	15	CASSLVYPGSYEQYF